The 13 T cell receptor beta chains below were found in one sample sequenced in a study of regulatory dendritic cells for organ transplantation. Their cognate antigens are unknown. Sorted subsets were CFSE-labeled and cultured approximately 5 days with allogeneic dendritic cells. TCRdb's table, derived via immunoSEQ multiplex PCR, lists solely in-frame clones and lacks some. Of more than 9,000 clones in the sample, around 80% are singletons; the top ten hold 2.5%. What was sequenced was memory CD4+ T cells from blood cultured with dendritic cells. Subset of the sample: CD45RO+ memory T cells. The receptors derive from a human donor in good health.

The chain links TRBV20-1 to TRBJ2-1; no firm D call. Between the trimmed V and J ends, which lost 5 bases and 1 base, there was a span of 3 bases. This CDR3 is 11 amino acids long. From germline, CDR1 is DFQATT and CDR2 SNEGSKA (reference sequence). The CDR3 DNA sequence: TGCAGTGCTGCATCCTACAATGAGCAGTTCTTC. Amino acids: CSAASYNEQFF.

This clone occurred a few times. CDR3 residues: CASSLDVSANYGYTF. The CDR3 region has the DNA TGTGCCAGCAGCTTAGATGTAAGCGCTAACTATGGCTACACCTTC. The chain uses TRBV5-4 and TRBJ1-2; no firm D call. Per the germline V gene, CDR1 is SGHNT and CDR2 is YYREEE (reference sequence). This CDR3 contains 15 residues. The V gene lost 2 bases and the J gene lost 0 bases, with 11 bases spanning the gap. The entire variable domain, with the rest obtained from reference TRBV5-4 and TRBJ1-2, is as follows: ETGVTQSPTHLIKTRGQQVTLRCSSQSGHNTVSWYQQALGQGPQFIFQYYREEENGRGNFPPRFSGLQFPNYSSELNVNALELDDSALYLCASSLDVSANYGYTFGSGTRLTVV.

A single count supports this clone. This chain joins TRBV6-1 and TRBJ1-2, with 8 positions matching TRBD1. Per germline, CDR1 MNHNS and CDR2 SASEGT. The length of the CDR3 is 14 residues. The trim removed 3 bases at V and 2 bases at J, leaving 2 bases unmatched. CDR3 region: CASSDGTGNYGYTF. The CDR3 nucleotides are TGTGCCAGCAGTGACGGGACAGGCAACTATGGCTACACCTTC.

V is TRBV19 and J is TRBJ2-7; unclear D gene. The CDR3 is made up of 12 amino acids. Trimming cost V 1 base and J 6 bases, with 7 bases left between them. The V gene's germline CDR1 is LNHDA and CDR2 SQIVND (reference sequence). The CDR3 coding sequence is TGTGCCAGTAGTATAGGACACGGCGAGCAGTACTTC. Translation gives CASSIGHGEQYF.

The DNA for the CDR3 is TGTGCCAGCAGCCGTAGCGAGGGGTACCAAGAGACCCAGTACTTC. It is translated as CASSRSEGYQETQYF. The gene calls are TRBV5-4 and TRBJ2-5, with D tentatively TRBD1 or TRBD2 (5 bases each). The CDR3 length is 15 residues. Germline lookup yields CDR1 SGHNT and CDR2 YYREEE (reference sequence). V was shortened by 4 bases and J by 0 bases, with 13 bases between the two germline ends.

This clone showed up just a few times. The genes are TRBV10-1 and TRBJ1-5, with 8 bases matching TRBD1. The germline V gene encodes CDR1 WNHNN and CDR2 SYGVQD (reference sequence). The CDR3 sequence is 14 residues long. V was pared by 6 bases and J by 7 bases, with 8 bases of the junction left unmatched. This CDR3 is CASRTTGEGQPQHF. DNA for the CDR3: TGCGCCAGCAGGACGACAGGGGAAGGACAGCCCCAGCATTTT.

The chain joins TRBV28 to TRBJ1-4, with 12 bases matching TRBD1. Germline lookup yields CDR1 MDHEN and CDR2 SYDVKM. V lost 5 bases and J lost 7; bases outside the gene matches: 5. CDR3 length equals 15 residues. The CDR3 here is CASSRGQGAGEKLFF. The DNA for the CDR3 is TGTGCCAGCAGTCGGGGACAGGGGGCGGGTGAAAAACTGTTTTTT.

This clone was seen a single time. V is TRBV19 and J is TRBJ2-3, with 7 bases lining up with TRBD2. CDR1 is LNHDA and CDR2 is SQIVND in the germline V gene (reference sequence). Trimming cost V 5 bases and J 7 bases; bases outside gene matches: 9. The CDR3 extends over 14 amino acids. The CDR3 here is CASSSPWEGNTQYF. The CDR3 bases are TGTGCCAGTAGTTCCCCCTGGGAGGGGAATACGCAGTATTTT. Full variable domain (missing parts from reference TRBV19 and TRBJ2-3): DGGITQSPKYLFRKEGQNVTLSCEQNLNHDAMYWYRQDPGQGLRLIYYSQIVNDFQKGDIAEGYSVSREKKESFPLTVTSAQKNPTAFYLCASSSPWEGNTQYFGPGTRLTVL.

This clone was detected only a few times. CDR3: CASSPGPGKNVIEQFF. In DNA form, the CDR3 reads TGTGCCAGCAGCCCGGGGCCGGGCAAAAATGTTATTGAGCAGTTCTTC. The chain recombines TRBV11-3 with TRBJ2-1; D may be TRBD1 or TRBD2 (5 bases each). The V gene lost 5 bases and the J gene lost 9 bases, with 23 bases spanning the gap. The length of the CDR3 is 16 residues. CDR1 is SGHNT and CDR2 is YENEEA in the germline V gene. The entire variable domain, with the rest obtained from reference TRBV11-3 and TRBJ2-1, is as follows: EAGVVQSPRYKIIEKKQPVAFWCNPISGHNTLYWYLQNLGQGPELLIRYENEEAVDDSQLPKDRFSAERLKGVDSTLKIQPAELGDSAVYLCASSPGPGKNVIEQFFGPGTRLTVL.

This clone was detected only once. The chain links TRBV10-3 to TRBJ1-2; D is uncertain. CDR1 and CDR2 (germline): ENHRY, SYGVKD. The V end lost 0 bases, the J end lost 4 bases, and 18 bases lay between the germline ends. CDR3 length: 17 residues. CDR3 sequence: CAISESQIALGGYGYTF. The CDR3 region has the DNA TGTGCCATCAGTGAGTCCCAGATAGCCTTGGGTGGCTATGGCTACACCTTC.

V and J are TRBV7-9 and TRBJ1-2; D is uncertain. Germline V gives CDR1 SEHNR, CDR2 FQNEAQ (reference sequence). The CDR3 runs to 15 residues. V lost 1 base to trimming and J lost 5 bases, with 14 bases between them. The chain's CDR3 is CASSLDTRAAYGYTF. The CDR3 nucleotides read TGTGCCAGCAGCTTAGACACTAGGGCAGCGTATGGCTACACCTTC.

The chain joins TRBV5-6 to TRBJ2-1; possibly TRBD2 for D (5 bases). CDR3 length: 15 residues. V lost 1 base and J lost 4, with 12 bases in between. In germline, CDR1 is SGHDT, CDR2 YYEEEE. This CDR3 reads CASSLFVTTYNEQFF. In nucleotides, the CDR3 is TGTGCCAGCAGCTTGTTTGTGACTACTTACAATGAGCAGTTCTTC. The variable domain in full, completed from reference TRBV5-6 and TRBJ2-1, reads DAGVTQSPTHLIKTRGQQVTLRCSPKSGHDTVSWYQQALGQGPQFIFQYYEEEERQRGNFPDRFSGHQFPNYSSELNVNALLLGDSALYLCASSLFVTTYNEQFFGPGTRLTVL.

V is TRBV19 and J is TRBJ1-4; the D is unclear. Trimming cost V 2 bases and J 1 base, with 8 bases left between them. Per germline, CDR1 LNHDA and CDR2 SQIVND (reference sequence). The CDR3 loop spans 15 amino acids. This chain's CDR3 is CASSITFGTNEKLFF. In DNA form, the CDR3 reads TGTGCCAGTAGTATAACGTTCGGAACTAATGAAAAACTGTTTTTT. The full variable domain, with the rest looked up from reference TRBV19 and TRBJ1-4, is DGGITQSPKYLFRKEGQNVTLSCEQNLNHDAMYWYRQDPGQGLRLIYYSQIVNDFQKGDIAEGYSVSREKKESFPLTVTSAQKNPTAFYLCASSITFGTNEKLFFGSGTQLSVL.